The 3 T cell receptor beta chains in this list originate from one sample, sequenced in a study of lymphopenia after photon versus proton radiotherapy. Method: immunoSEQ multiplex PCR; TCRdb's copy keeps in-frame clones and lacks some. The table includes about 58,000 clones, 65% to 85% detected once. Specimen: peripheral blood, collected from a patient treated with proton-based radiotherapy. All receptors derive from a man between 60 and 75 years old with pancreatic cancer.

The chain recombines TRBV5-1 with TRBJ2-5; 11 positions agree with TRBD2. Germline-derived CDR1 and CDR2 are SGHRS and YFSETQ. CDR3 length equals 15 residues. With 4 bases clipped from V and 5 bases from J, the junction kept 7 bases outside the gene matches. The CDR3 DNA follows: TGCGCCAGCAGCACATCGACTAGCGGGGCCGAGACCCAGTACTTC. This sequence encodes CASSTSTSGAETQYF.

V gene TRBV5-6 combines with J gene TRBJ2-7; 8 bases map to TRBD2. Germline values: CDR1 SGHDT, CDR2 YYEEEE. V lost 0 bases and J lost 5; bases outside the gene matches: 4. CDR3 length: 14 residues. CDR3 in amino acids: CASSLAGGPHEQYF. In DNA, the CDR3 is TGTGCCAGCAGCTTGGCGGGAGGGCCCCACGAGCAGTACTTC.

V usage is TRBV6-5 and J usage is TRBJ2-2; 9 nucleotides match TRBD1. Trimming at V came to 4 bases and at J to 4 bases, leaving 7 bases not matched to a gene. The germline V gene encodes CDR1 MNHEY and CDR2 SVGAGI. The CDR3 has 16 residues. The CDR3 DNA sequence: TGTGCCAGCAGTTCTCCGGGACAGGGTATCACCGGGGAGCTGTTTTTT. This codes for CASSSPGQGITGELFF.